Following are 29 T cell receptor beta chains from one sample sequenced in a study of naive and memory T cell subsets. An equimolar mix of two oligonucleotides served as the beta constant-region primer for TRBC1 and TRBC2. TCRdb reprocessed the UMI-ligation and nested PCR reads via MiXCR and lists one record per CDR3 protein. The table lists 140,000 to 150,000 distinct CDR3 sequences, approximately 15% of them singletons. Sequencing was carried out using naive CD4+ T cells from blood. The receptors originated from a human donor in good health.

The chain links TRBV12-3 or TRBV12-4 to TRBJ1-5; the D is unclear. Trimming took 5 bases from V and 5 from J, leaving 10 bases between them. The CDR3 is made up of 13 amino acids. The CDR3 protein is CASSPYRDQPQHF. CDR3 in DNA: TGTGCCAGCAGTCCCTACAGAGATCAGCCCCAGCATTTT.

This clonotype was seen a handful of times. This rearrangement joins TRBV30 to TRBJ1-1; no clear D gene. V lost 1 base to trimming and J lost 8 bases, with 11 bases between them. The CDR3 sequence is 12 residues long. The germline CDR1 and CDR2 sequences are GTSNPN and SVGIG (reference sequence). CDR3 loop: CAWSDSQTEAFF. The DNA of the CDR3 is TGTGCCTGGAGTGATTCCCAGACAGAAGCTTTCTTT.

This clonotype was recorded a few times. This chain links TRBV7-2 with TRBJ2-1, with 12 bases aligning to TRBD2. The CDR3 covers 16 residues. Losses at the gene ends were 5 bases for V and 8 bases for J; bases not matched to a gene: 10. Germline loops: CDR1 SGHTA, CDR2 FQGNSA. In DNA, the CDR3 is TGTGCCAGCAGCCCCCCGACTAGCGGGAGAGGCGATGAGCAGTTCTTC. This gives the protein CASSPPTSGRGDEQFF. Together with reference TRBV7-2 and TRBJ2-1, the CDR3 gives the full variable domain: GAGVSQSPSNKVTEKGKDVELRCDPISGHTALYWYRQSLGQGLEFLIYFQGNSAPDKSGLPSDRFSAERTGGSVSTLTIQRTQQEDSAVYLCASSPPTSGRGDEQFFGPGTRLTVL.

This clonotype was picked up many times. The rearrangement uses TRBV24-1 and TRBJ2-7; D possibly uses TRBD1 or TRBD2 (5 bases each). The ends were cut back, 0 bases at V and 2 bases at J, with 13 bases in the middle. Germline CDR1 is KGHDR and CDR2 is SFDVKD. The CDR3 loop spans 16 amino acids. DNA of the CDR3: TGTGCCACCAGTGATTTGTCCGGGACCGCTCCCTACGAGCAGTACTTC. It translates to CATSDLSGTAPYEQYF.

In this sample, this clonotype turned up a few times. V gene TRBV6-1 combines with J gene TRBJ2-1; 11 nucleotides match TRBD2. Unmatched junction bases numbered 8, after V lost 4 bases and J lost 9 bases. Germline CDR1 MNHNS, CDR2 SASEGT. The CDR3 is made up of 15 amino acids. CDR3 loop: CASSGISGRAGEQFF. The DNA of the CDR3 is TGTGCCAGCAGTGGTATTAGCGGGAGGGCCGGTGAGCAGTTCTTC.

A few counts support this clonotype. The CDR3 coding sequence is TGTGCCAGCAGCAGGGTAGAGCCAAACACTGAAGCTTTCTTT. As protein: CASSRVEPNTEAFF. The V and J genes are TRBV4-2 and TRBJ1-1; no reliable D call. There are 14 residues in the CDR3. Trimming took off 5 bases at V and 2 bases at J, with 12 bases between the two ends. Germline CDR1 is LGHNA and CDR2 is YNFKEQ.

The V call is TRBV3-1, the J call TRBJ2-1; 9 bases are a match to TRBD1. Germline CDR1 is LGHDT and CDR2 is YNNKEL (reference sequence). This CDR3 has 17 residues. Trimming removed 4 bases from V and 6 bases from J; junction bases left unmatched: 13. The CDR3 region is CASSPPLYRGRLNEQFF. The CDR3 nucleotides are TGTGCCAGCAGCCCCCCCCTTTACAGGGGGCGCCTCAATGAGCAGTTCTTC.

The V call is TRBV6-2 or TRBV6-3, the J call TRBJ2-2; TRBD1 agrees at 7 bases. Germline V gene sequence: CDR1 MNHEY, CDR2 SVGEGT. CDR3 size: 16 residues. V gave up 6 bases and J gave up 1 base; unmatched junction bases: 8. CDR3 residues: CASRASGGWNTGELFF. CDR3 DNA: TGTGCCAGCAGAGCCTCAGGGGGATGGAACACCGGGGAGCTGTTTTTT.

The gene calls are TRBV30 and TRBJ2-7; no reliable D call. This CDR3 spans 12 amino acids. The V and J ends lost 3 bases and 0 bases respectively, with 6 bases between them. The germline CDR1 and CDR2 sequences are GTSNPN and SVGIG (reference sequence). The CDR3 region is CAWSSVSYEQYF. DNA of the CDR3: TGTGCCTGGAGCAGCGTCTCCTACGAGCAGTACTTC.

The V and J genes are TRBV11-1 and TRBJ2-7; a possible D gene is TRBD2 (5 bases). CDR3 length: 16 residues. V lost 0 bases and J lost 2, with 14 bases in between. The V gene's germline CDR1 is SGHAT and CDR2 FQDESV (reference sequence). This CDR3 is CASSLAYETGTYEQYF. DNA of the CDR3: TGTGCCAGCAGCTTAGCGTATGAGACGGGGACCTACGAGCAGTACTTC.

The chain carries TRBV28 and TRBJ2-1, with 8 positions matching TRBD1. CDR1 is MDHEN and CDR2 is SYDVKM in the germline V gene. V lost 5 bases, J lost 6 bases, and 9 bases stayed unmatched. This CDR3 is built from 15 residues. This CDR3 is CASSPLGTGGNEQFF. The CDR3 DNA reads TGTGCCAGCAGTCCTCTGGGGACAGGAGGCAATGAGCAGTTCTTC.

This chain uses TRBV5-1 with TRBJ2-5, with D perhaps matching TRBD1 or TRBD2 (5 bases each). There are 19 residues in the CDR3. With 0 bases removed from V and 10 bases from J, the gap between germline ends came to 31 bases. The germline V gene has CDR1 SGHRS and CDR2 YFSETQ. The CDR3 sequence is CASSLVDASGPASPSGQYF. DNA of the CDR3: TGCGCCAGCAGCTTGGTTGATGCCTCGGGACCGGCGAGTCCGAGCGGCCAGTACTTC.

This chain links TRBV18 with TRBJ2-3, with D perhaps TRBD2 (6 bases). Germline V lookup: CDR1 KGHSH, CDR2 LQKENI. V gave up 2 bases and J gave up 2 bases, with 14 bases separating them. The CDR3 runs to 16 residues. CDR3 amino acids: CASSPDSPGVTDTQYF. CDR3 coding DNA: TGTGCCAGCTCACCAGATTCCCCGGGGGTCACAGATACGCAGTATTTT.

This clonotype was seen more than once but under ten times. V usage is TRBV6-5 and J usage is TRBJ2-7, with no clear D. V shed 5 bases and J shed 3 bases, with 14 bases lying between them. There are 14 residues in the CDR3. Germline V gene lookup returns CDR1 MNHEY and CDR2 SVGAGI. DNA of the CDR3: TGTGCCAGCAGTCTGCTCGGATCCAACTACGAGCAGTACTTC. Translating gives CASSLLGSNYEQYF.

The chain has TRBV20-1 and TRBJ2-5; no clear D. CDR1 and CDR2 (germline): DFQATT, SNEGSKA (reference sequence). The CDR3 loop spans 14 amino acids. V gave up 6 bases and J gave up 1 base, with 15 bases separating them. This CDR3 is CSAFPSNLQETQYF. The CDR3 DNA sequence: TGCAGTGCCTTTCCATCGAACCTCCAAGAGACCCAGTACTTC.

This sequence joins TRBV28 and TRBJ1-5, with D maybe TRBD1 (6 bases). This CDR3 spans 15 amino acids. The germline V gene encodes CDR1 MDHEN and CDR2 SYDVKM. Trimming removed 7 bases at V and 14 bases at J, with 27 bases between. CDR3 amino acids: CASISINRDTPVEHF. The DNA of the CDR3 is TGTGCCAGCATTTCGATCAACAGGGACACACCAGTAGAGCATTTT.

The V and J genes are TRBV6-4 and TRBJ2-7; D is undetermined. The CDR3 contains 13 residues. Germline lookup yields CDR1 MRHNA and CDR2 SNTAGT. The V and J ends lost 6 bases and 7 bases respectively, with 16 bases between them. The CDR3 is CASSPQRPKEQYF. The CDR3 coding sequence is TGTGCCAGCAGCCCCCAGAGACCCAAGGAGCAGTACTTC.

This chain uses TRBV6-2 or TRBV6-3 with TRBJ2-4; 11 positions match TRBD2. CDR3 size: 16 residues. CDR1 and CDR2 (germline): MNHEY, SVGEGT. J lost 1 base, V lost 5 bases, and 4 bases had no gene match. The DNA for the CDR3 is TGTGCCAGCAGTCCTACTAGCGGGAGTGCCAAAAACATTCAGTACTTC. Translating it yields CASSPTSGSAKNIQYF.

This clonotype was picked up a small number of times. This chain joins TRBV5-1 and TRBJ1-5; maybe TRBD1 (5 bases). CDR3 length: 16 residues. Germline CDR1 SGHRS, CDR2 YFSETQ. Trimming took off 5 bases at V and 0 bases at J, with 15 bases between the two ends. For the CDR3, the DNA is TGCGCCAGCAGGGCAGGGACGTGGGCTAGCAATCAGCCCCAGCATTTT. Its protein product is CASRAGTWASNQPQHF.

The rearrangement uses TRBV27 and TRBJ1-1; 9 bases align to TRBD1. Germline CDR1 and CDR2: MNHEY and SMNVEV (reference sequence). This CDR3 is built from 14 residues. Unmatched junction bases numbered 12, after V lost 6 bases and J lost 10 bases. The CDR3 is CASSPRTGGKSAFF. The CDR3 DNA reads TGTGCCAGCAGCCCTAGAACAGGGGGCAAATCAGCTTTCTTT.

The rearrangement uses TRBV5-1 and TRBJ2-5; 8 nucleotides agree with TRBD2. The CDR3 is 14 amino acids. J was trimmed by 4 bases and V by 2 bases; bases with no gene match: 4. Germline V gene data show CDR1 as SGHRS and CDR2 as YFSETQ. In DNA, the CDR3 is TGCGCCAGCAGCTTAGCACTAGCGGCAGAGACCCAGTACTTC. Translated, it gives CASSLALAAETQYF.

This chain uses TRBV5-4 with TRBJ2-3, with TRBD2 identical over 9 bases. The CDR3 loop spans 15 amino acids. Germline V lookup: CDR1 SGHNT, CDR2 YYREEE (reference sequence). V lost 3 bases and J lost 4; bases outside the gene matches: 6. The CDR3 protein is CASSSGLASADTQYF. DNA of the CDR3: TGTGCCAGCAGCTCCGGACTAGCGAGCGCAGATACGCAGTATTTT. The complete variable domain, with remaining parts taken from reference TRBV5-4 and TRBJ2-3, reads ETGVTQSPTHLIKTRGQQVTLRCSSQSGHNTVSWYQQALGQGPQFIFQYYREEENGRGNFPPRFSGLQFPNYSSELNVNALELDDSALYLCASSSGLASADTQYFGPGTRLTVL.

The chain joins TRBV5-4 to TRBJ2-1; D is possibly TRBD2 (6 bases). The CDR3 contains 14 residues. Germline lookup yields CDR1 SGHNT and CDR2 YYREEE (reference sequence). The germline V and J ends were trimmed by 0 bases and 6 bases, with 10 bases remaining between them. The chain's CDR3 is CASSLDPGGNEQFF. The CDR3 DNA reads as TGTGCCAGCAGCTTGGATCCCGGGGGCAATGAGCAGTTCTTC.

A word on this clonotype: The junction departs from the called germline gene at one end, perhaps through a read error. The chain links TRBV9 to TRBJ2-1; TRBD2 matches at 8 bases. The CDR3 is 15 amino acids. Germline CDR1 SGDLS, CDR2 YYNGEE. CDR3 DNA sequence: TGTGCCGGCAGCGTAGGGACTAGAGGGGGCAATGAGCAGTTCTTC. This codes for CAGSVGTRGGNEQFF.

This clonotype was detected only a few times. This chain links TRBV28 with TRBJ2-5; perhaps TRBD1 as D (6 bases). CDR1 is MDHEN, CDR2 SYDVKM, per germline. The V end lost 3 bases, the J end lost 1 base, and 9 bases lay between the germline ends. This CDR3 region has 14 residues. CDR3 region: CASSLDSLQETQYF. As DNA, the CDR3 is TGTGCCAGCAGTTTGGACAGTCTCCAAGAGACCCAGTACTTC.

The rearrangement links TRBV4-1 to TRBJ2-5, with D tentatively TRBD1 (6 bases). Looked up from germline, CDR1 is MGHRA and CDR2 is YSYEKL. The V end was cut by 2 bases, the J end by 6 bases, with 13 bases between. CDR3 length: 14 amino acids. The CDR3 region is CASSQPGQKKTQYF. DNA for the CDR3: TGCGCCAGCAGCCAACCCGGACAGAAGAAGACCCAGTACTTC.

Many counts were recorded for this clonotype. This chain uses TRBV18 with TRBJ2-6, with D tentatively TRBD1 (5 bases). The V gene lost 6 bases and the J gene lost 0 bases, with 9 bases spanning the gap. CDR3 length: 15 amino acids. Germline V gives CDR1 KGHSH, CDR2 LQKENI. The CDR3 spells CASSPTVSGANVLTF. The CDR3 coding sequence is TGTGCCAGCTCGCCGACAGTCTCTGGGGCCAACGTCCTGACTTTC.

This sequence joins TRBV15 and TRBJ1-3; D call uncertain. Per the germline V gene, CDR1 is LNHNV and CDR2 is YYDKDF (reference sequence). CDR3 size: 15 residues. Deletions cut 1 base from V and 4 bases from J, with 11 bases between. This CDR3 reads CATSRVIGAGNTIYF. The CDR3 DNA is TGTGCCACCAGCAGAGTAATAGGTGCCGGAAACACCATATATTTT. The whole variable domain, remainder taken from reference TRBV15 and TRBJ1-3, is DAMVIQNPRYQVTQFGKPVTLSCSQTLNHNVMYWYQQKSSQAPKLLFHYYDKDFNNEADTPDNFQSRRPNTSFCFLDIRSPGLGDTAMYLCATSRVIGAGNTIYFGEGSWLTVV.

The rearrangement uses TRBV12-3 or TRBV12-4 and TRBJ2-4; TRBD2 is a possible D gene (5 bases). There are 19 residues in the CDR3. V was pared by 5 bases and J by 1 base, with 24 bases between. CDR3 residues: CASSLTRLPARGAKNIQYF. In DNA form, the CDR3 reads TGTGCCAGCAGTCTCACCCGCCTCCCCGCCCGAGGGGCCAAAAACATTCAGTACTTC.